Reported below is one T cell receptor beta chain. Antigen specificity is unknown. This specimen belongs to a study of naive and memory T cell subsets. Study outcomes and limitations: Gini index rose across naive, CM, EM and EMRA in CD4 and CD8. Especially in CD8 cells, naive repertoires contained a few larger clonotypes, possibly CD45RA-re-expressing memory cells.

Two oligonucleotides, mixed equimolar, formed the beta constant-region primer covering TRBC1 and TRBC2. Four rounds of PCR amplified the ligated cDNA using nested alpha and beta constant-region primers plus SP2. The cDNA 3' end received a ligated single-stranded oligonucleotide carrying the SP2 primer and a 12-nucleotide UMI. TCRdb analysed the UMI-ligation and nested PCR reads with MiXCR anew, one entry per CDR3 protein. Of about 150,000 distinct CDR3 sequences listed, about 23% are singletons. V dropped 1 base and J dropped 3 bases, with 9 bases sitting between them. The CDR3 contains 15 residues. CDR1 is SGHVS, CDR2 FNYEAQ, per germline. Sequential positive selection took CD4 T cells first, then CD8 T cells. Four subsets defined by CD45RA and CD27 were sorted after CD3, CD4, CD8 and live/dead staining.

The clonotype was recovered from a human donor in good health. This chain links TRBV7-6 with TRBJ2-2; tentatively, D is TRBD1 (5 bases). The sequencing sample was made of naive CD4+ T cells from blood. The CDR3 sequence is CASSLGGHYTGELFF. The CDR3 DNA reads as TGTGCCAGCAGCTTAGGGGGCCACTACACCGGGGAGCTGTTTTTT.